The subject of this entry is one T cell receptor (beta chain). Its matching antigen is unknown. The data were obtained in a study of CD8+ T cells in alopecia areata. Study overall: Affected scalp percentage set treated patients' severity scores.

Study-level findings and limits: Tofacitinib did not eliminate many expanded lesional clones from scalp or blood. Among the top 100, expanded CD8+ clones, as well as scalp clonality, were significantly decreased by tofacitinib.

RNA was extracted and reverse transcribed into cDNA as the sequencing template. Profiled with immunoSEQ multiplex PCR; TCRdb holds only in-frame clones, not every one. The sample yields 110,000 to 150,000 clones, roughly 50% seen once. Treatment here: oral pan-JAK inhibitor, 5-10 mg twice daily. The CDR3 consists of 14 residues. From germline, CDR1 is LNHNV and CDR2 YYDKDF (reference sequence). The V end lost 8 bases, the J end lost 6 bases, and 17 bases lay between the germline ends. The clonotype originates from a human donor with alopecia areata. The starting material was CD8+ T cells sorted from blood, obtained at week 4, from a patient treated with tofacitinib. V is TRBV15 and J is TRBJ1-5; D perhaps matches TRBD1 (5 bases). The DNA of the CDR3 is TGTGCCACCGATGAAGGGGCCAACGGTCAGCCCCAGCATTTT. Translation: CATDEGANGQPQHF. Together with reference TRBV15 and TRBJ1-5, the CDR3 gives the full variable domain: DAMVIQNPRYQVTQFGKPVTLSCSQTLNHNVMYWYQQKSSQAPKLLFHYYDKDFNNEADTPDNFQSRRPNTSFCFLDIRSPGLGDTAMYLCATDEGANGQPQHFGDGTRLSIL.